Included here is one T cell receptor beta chain sequence, with context. The data derive from a study of blood T cells in healthy people across ages. Study overall: About one barcoded beta molecule per two T cells was captured by template switching.

A second PCR, run for about 6 to 11 cycles, used a sample-barcoded 5' primer plus a J-beta primer mix. One entry per CDR3 protein, called by TCRdb with MiXCR from the 5' RACE reads. This repertoire shows 1 million or so distinct CDR3 sequences, roughly 45% found once; its top ten account for over 15%. Staff drew around 10 milliliters of peripheral blood from each donor. The authors isolated at least 6 million PBMCs per sample. V gave up 0 bases and J gave up 3 bases, with 9 bases separating them. The CDR3 has 14 residues. The germline V gene has CDR1 SEHNR and CDR2 FQNEAQ (reference sequence). This clonotype originated in a woman aged 55-75 years in good health. Material for sequencing was blood. The chain combines TRBV7-9 with TRBJ2-7; D call uncertain. The CDR3, as DNA: TGTGCCAGCAGCTTAGCGGACCCCGACTACGAGCAGTACTTC. This sequence encodes CASSLADPDYEQYF. The whole variable domain, remainder taken from reference TRBV7-9 and TRBJ2-7, is DTGVSQNPRHKITKRGQNVTFRCDPISEHNRLYWYRQTLGQGPEFLTYFQNEAQLEKSRLLSDRFSAERPKGSFSTLEIQRTEQGDSAMYLCASSLADPDYEQYFGPGTRLTVT.